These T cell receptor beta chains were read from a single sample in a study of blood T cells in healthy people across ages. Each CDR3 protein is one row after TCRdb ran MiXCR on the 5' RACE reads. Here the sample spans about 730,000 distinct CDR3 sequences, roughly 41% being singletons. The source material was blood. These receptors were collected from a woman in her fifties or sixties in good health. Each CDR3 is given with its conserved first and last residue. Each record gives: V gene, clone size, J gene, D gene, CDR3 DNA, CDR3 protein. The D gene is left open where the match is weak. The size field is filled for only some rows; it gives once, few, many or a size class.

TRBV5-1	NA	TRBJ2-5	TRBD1	TGCGCCAGCAGCTTGGTGGCAGGGGGCAAAGAGACCCAGTACTTC	CASSLVAGGKETQYF
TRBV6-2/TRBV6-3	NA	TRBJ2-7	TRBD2	TGTGCCAGCAGTTACTCGACTAGCGGGAATAGCGAGCAGTACTTC	CASSYSTSGNSEQYF
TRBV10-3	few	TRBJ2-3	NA	TGTGCCATCAGTGAGTCCTTAGGACCTTACACAGATACGCAGTATTTT	CAISESLGPYTDTQYF
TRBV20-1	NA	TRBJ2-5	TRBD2	TGCAGTGCTAGATCGCCCAGTGGGGGGGGTGAGCAGTACTTC	CSARSPSGGGEQYF
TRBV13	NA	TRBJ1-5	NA	TGTGCCAGCAGCCTAGCCCCTGGTCAGCCCCAGCATTTT	CASSLAPGQPQHF
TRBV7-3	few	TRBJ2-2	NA	TGTGCCAGCAGCCCCCCCGGACGCAACACCGGGGAGCTGTTTTTT	CASSPPGRNTGELFF
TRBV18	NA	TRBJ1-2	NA	TGTGCCAGCTCACCGGGAAGCGACTATGGCTACACCTTC	CASSPGSDYGYTF
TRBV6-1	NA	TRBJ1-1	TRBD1	TGTGCCAGCAGCCAGAACAGGGGGGGCACTGAAGCTTTCTTT	CASSQNRGGTEAFF
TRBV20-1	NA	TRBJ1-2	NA	TGCAGTGCTTTACGGGACAACTATGGCTACACCTTC	CSALRDNYGYTF
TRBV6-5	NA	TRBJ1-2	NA	TGTGCCAGCATCAAAAAGGGGCTCTTAGGGCTTGGCTACACCTTC	CASIKKGLLGLGYTF
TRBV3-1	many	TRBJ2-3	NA	TGTGCCAGCAGCCCTATGGGGGGACTCACAGATACGCAGTATTTT	CASSPMGGLTDTQYF
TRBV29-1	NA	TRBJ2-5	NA	TGCAGCGTTGTGGTCTTCGAAGAGCAGTACTTC	CSVVVFEEQYF
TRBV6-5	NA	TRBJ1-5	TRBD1	TGTGCCAGCAGTAGATCGCCGGGACAGGGTTTGCAGCCCCAGCATTTT	CASSRSPGQGLQPQHF
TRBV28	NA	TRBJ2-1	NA	TGTGCCAGCTCGAGAGCCGACGGCGGCAATGAGCAGTTCTTC	CASSRADGGNEQFF
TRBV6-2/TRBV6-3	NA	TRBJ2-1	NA	TGTGCCAGCAGTTACTCGGGGCAGGGGAACTACAATGAGCAGTTCTTC	CASSYSGQGNYNEQFF
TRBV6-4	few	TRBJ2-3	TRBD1	TGTGCCAGCAGTGACCGGCCGGGACAGCCTACAGATACGCAGTATTTT	CASSDRPGQPTDTQYF
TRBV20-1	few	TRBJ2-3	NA	TGCAGTGCTCCACTCAATACGCAGTATTTT	CSAPLNTQYF
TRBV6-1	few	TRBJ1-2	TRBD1	TGTGCCAGCAGTGAAGCCTTGAGACAGGGCTTGGGCTACACCTTC	CASSEALRQGLGYTF
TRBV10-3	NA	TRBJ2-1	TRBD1	TGTGCCATCAGTGAGCCGGGACAGGGATGGAATGAGCAGTTCTTC	CAISEPGQGWNEQFF
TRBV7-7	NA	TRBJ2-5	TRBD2	TGTGCTAGCAGCTTAGCGGGGTTTTGGGAGACCCAGTACTTC	CASSLAGFWETQYF
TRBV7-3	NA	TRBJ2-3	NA	TGTGCCAGCAGCTTAACAGAAGATACGCGGTATTTT	CASSLTEDTRYF
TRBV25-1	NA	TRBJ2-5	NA	TGTGCCAGTTCAGGGGAGGGGGAGCAGTACTTC	CASSGEGEQYF
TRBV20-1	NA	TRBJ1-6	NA	TGCAGTGCTAGAGATCGGGGGAGCTCCTATAATTCACCCCTCCACTTT	CSARDRGSSYNSPLHF
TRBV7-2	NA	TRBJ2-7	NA	TGTGCCAGCAGCTTAGCGCGGCTAGCGTACGACGAGCAGTACTTC	CASSLARLAYDEQYF
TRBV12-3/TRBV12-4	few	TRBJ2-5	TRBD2	TGTGCCAGCAGTCTAAGACAGGGGTTAGGACTAGCGGGGGGATTCCAAGAGACCCAGTACTTC	CASSLRQGLGLAGGFQETQYF
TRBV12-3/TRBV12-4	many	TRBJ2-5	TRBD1	TGTGCCAGCAGTTTAGGAGGGGGCCGGGAGACCCAGTACTTC	CASSLGGGRETQYF
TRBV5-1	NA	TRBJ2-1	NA	TGCGCCAGCAGCTTGGACAACCCTGGCTACAATGAGCAGTTCTTC	CASSLDNPGYNEQFF